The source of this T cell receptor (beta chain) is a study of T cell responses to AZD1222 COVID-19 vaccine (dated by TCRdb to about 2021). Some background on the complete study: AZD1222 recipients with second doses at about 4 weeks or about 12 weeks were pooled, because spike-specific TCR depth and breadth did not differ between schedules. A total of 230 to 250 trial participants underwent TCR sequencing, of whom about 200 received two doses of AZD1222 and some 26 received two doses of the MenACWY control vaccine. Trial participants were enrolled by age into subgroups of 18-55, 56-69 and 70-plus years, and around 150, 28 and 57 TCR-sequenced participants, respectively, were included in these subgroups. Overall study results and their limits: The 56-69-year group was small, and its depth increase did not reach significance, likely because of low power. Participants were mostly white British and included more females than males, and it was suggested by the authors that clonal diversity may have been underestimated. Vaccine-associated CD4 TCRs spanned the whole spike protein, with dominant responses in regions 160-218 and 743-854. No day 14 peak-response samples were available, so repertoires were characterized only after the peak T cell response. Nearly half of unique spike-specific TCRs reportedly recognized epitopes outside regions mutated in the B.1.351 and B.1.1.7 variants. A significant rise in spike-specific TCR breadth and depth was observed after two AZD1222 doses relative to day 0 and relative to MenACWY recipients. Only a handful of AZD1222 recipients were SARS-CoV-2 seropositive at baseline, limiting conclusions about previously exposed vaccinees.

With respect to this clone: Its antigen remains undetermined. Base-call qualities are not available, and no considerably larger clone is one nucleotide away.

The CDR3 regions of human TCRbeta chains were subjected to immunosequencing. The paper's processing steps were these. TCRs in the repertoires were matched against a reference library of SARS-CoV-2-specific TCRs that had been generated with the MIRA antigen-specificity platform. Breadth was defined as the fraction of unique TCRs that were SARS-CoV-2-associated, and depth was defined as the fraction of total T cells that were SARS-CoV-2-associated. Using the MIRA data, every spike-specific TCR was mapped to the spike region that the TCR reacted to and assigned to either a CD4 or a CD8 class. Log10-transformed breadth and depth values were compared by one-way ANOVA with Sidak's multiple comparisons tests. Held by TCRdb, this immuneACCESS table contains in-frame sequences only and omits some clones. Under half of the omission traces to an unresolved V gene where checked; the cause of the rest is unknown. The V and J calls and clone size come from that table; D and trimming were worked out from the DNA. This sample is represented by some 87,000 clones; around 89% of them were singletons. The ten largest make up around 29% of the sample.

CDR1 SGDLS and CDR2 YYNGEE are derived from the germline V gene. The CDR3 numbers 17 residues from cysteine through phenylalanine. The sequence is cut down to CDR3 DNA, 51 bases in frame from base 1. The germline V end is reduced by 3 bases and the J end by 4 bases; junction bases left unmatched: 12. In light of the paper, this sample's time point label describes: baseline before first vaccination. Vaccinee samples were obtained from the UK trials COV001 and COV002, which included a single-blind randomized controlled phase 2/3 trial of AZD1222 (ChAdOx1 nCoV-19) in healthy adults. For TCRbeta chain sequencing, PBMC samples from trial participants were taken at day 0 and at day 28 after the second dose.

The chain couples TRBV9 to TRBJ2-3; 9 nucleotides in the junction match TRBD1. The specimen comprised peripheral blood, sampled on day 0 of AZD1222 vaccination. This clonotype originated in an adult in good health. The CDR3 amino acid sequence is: CASSASLGQGLADTQYF. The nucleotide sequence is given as TGTGCCAGCAGCGCCTCCCTGGGACAGGGATTGGCAGATACGCAGTATTTT.